This passage covers 17 T cell receptor beta chains from one sample sequenced in a study of tumor and adjacent non-tumor tissue in lung cancer. A modified ARM-PCR protocol with three rounds of nested PCR amplified TCRbeta. TCRdb processed the multiplex PCR reads anew with MiXCR; each CDR3 protein has one entry. The table shows 200,000 or so distinct CDR3 sequences, with 71% occurring only once. This sample's RNA came from whole unsorted tissue. Sequencing input: lung tumor tissue. These receptors came from a man in his 60s with non-small cell lung cancer.

The rearrangement uses TRBV25-1 and TRBJ2-2; no reliable D call. The ends were cut back, 2 bases at V and 6 bases at J, with 7 bases in the middle. CDR3 size: 13 residues. CDR1 is MGHDK and CDR2 is SYGVNS in the germline V gene. DNA of the CDR3: TGTGCCAGCAGTGAAGGGTTCCCCGGGGAGCTGTTTTTT. Protein sequence: CASSEGFPGELFF.

The rearrangement links TRBV4-1 to TRBJ2-3; no definite D call. The germline V gene has CDR1 MGHRA and CDR2 YSYEKL. With 7 bases removed from V and 6 bases from J, the gap between germline ends came to 14 bases. The CDR3 has 13 residues. The CDR3 DNA sequence: TGCGCCAGCAACACACGGAGAGTGGATACGCAGTATTTT. Its translation: CASNTRRVDTQYF.

Worth noting for this clonotype: This may arise from a read error, as a much more abundant clone is one base away. The chain is built from TRBV6-6 and TRBJ1-6, with 10 nucleotides matching TRBD1. This CDR3 contains 14 residues. Germline CDR1 is MNHNY and CDR2 is SVGAGI (reference sequence). CDR3 in amino acids: CTSKTGGPNSPLHF. The CDR3 coding sequence is TGTACCAGCAAGACAGGGGGCCCTAATTCACCCCTCCACTTT.

CDR3 coding DNA: TGCGCCAGCAACCCAGACAGCGCCTCTTTCGGCTACACCTTC. This gives the protein CASNPDSASFGYTF. The V call is TRBV4-1, the J call TRBJ1-2; tentative D call: TRBD1 (5 bases). This CDR3 region has 14 residues. Germline CDR1 is MGHRA and CDR2 is YSYEKL. V was pared by 7 bases and J by 8 bases, with 20 bases between.

In the case of this clonotype: The missing conserved phenylalanine or tryptophan at the end of this CDR3 makes a read error likely. The chain couples TRBV11-3 to TRBJ2-2, with 8 nucleotides matching TRBD2. CDR1 is SGHNT and CDR2 is YENEEA in the germline V gene. CDR3 size: 17 residues. CDR3 loop: CASNLGIRLAGTGELFL. The CDR3 coding sequence is TGTGCCAGCAACTTAGGGATCAGGCTAGCGGGTACCGGGGAGCTGTTTTTA.

This clonotype has a handful of counts. The J gene is TRBJ1-6, the V gene TRBV5-4, with D possibly matching TRBD1 (6 bases). Trimming took 3 bases from V and 8 from J, leaving 12 bases between them. Germline CDR1 SGHNT, CDR2 YYREEE (reference sequence). This CDR3 has 14 residues. The CDR3 protein is CASSSGAGDSPLHF. CDR3 bases: TGTGCCAGCAGCTCCGGCGCAGGGGATTCACCCCTCCACTTT.

On this clonotype itself: The junction differs from germline at one of its ends, possibly a read error. This chain joins TRBV11-2 and TRBJ2-5; D gene unclear. Germline V gene lookup returns CDR1 SGHAT and CDR2 FQNNGV. The CDR3 is 13 amino acids. The DNA for the CDR3 is TGTACCAGTAGCTCGGAATTTATGGAGACCCAGTACTTC. Protein sequence: CTSSSEFMETQYF.

On this clonotype: This CDR3 is missing its conserved last phenylalanine or tryptophan, likely due to a read error. The genes are TRBV5-5 and TRBJ2-7, with D possibly being TRBD1 or TRBD2 (5 bases each). CDR3 length: 14 amino acids. The V end was cut by 3 bases, the J end by 1 base, with 11 bases between. Germline values: CDR1 SGHKS, CDR2 YYEKEE (reference sequence). CDR3 sequence (DNA): TGTGCCAGCAGCTCGTGGGGGTCATCCTACGAGCAGTACTTA. This codes for CASSSWGSSYEQYL.

This clonotype was counted between two and nine times. This sequence may be a read error, since a much larger clone differs from it by one base. The chain employs TRBV4-2 and TRBJ2-7; weak D call: TRBD1 (5 bases). CDR1 LGHNA and CDR2 YNFKEQ come from the germline V gene. Trimming removed 0 bases from V and 8 bases from J, with 11 bases in between. This CDR3 has 13 amino acids. The CDR3 nucleotides are TGTGCCAGCAGCCAAGATAGGGGTTACAAGCAGTACTTC. Translating gives CASSQDRGYKQYF.

The gene calls are TRBV6-1 and TRBJ1-1; D remains ambiguous. The V gene's germline CDR1 is MNHNS and CDR2 SASEGT. This CDR3 region has 14 residues. V lost 4 bases to trimming and J lost 2 bases, with 11 bases between them. The CDR3 sequence: CASSVGQQNTEAFF. DNA of the CDR3: TGTGCCAGCAGTGTGGGCCAGCAAAACACTGAAGCTTTCTTT.

Worth noting for this clonotype: One base away lies a much larger clone, so this may be a sequencing read error. The chain joins TRBV20-1 to TRBJ2-3; a possible D gene is TRBD1 (6 bases). The CDR3 consists of 15 residues. Germline V gene sequence: CDR1 DFQATT, CDR2 SNEGSKA (reference sequence). In nucleotides, the CDR3 is TGCATTGCCAGAGGGGGAAAGGGAAGGACAGATACGCAGTATTTT. Its protein product is CIARGGKGRTDTQYF.

Concerning this clonotype: A much larger clone sits a single nucleotide away, making a read error possible. The chain combines TRBV20-1 with TRBJ2-4, with D perhaps TRBD1 (6 bases). Germline lookup yields CDR1 DFQATT and CDR2 SNEGSKA (reference sequence). The CDR3 has 12 residues. Trimming took 5 bases from V and 12 from J, leaving 17 bases between them. CDR3 DNA sequence: TGCAGTGCTTTACTCGAATGGGACACTCAGTACTTC. Protein product: CSALLEWDTQYF.

This clonotype appeared many times. The V gene is TRBV6-1, the J gene TRBJ2-7; 7 nucleotides match TRBD1. The CDR3 runs to 16 residues. Per the germline V gene, CDR1 is MNHNS and CDR2 is SASEGT. Losses at the gene ends were 10 bases for V and 0 bases for J; bases not matched to a gene: 15. For the CDR3, the DNA is TGTGCCACATATTTAACAGGGGTAGGCATCTCCTACGAGCAGTACTTC. Encoded protein: CATYLTGVGISYEQYF.

J is TRBJ1-1 and V is TRBV10-3; D is unresolved. V lost 3 bases, J lost 3 bases, and 5 bases lay in between. The CDR3 has 12 amino acids. The germline CDR1 and CDR2 sequences are ENHRY and SYGVKD. The CDR3 DNA reads TGTGCCATCAGTGAAGGTGACACTGAAGCTTTCTTT. It codes for CAISEGDTEAFF.

A remark on this clonotype: A much larger clone differs by one base, so this may be a read error. Given the absence of the conserved phenylalanine or tryptophan at the CDR3 end, a read error is likely. This sequence joins TRBV20-1 and TRBJ2-7, with D perhaps TRBD1 or TRBD2 (6 bases each). V was pared by 7 bases and J by 5 bases, with 21 bases between. The germline CDR1 and CDR2 sequences are DFQATT and SNEGSKA (reference sequence). The CDR3 length is 14 residues. The DNA for the CDR3 is TGCAGTGGCGAAGGAGGGCTGGGGGCGGACGAGCAGTACATC. Amino acids: CSGEGGLGADEQYI.

In the case of this clonotype: This could be a read error, since a much larger clone is one nucleotide away. The rearrangement uses TRBV6-5 and TRBJ2-5; tentatively, D is TRBD2 (5 bases). Germline CDR1 is MNHEY and CDR2 is SVGAGI. The CDR3 has 14 residues. The CDR3 reads CASSYTPGRETHYF. CDR3 DNA sequence: TGTGCCAGCAGTTACACCCCGGGGAGAGAGACCCACTACTTC.

This chain connects TRBV13 to TRBJ1-2, with unresolved D. The CDR3 runs to 16 residues. Germline V gives CDR1 PRHDT, CDR2 FYEKMQ (reference sequence). V was trimmed by 1 base and J by 6 bases, leaving 18 bases between them. The CDR3: CASSLALDTDVDGYTF. For the CDR3, the DNA is TGTGCCAGCAGCTTAGCCCTAGATACGGACGTTGATGGCTACACCTTC.